The rows below give T cell receptor beta chains drawn from one sample of a study of blood T cell repertoires in COVID-19. The repertoire was sequenced with immunoSEQ multiplex PCR; TCRdb's copy has only in-frame clones and lacks some. The sample contains a few hundred thousand clones, around 84% of which appear only once. Sequenced: peripheral blood. These receptors all stem from a young man with active or convalescent COVID-19. The conserved cysteine and the conserved F or W are not part of the CDR3 here. The order of the fields is CDR3 protein, CDR3 length, V gene, D gene, clone size. D genes are given only for firm matches. Size values are once, few and many counts, or a class for expanded clones, and some rows have none.

CDR3: ASSGQGAQYGYT; length: 12; V: TRBV28; D: TRBD1; size: few
CDR3: ASSIPVLAESVKGEQF; length: 16; V: TRBV19; D: TRBD2; size: NA
CDR3: ASSLGFGAGGQETQY; length: 15; V: TRBV7-8; D: TRBD2; size: NA
CDR3: ASFTSGREQF; length: 10; V: TRBV2; D: TRBD2; size: NA
CDR3: ASSQDLDRYSPLH; length: 13; V: TRBV4-3; D: NA; size: once
CDR3: ASRRTGTGISNQPQH; length: 15; V: TRBV3-1/TRBV3-2; D: TRBD1; size: NA
CDR3: ASSRGVGDEQF; length: 11; V: TRBV7-9; D: TRBD2; size: NA
CDR3: ASSIAVQPQH; length: 10; V: TRBV19; D: NA; size: NA
CDR3: ASSIGGGYGYT; length: 11; V: TRBV6-5; D: NA; size: NA
CDR3: ASSEQGGSASPLH; length: 13; V: TRBV6-1; D: NA; size: NA
CDR3: SVESGTSGRRV; length: 11; V: TRBV29-1; D: TRBD2; size: NA
CDR3: ASSQRQGAGYGYT; length: 13; V: TRBV18; D: TRBD1; size: NA
CDR3: ASSYRRNSYEQY; length: 12; V: TRBV7-8; D: NA; size: NA
CDR3: ASSPRGQPNTEAF; length: 13; V: TRBV18; D: NA; size: NA
CDR3: ASSQEITNTEAF; length: 12; V: TRBV4-3; D: NA; size: NA
CDR3: ASKGDTNTEAF; length: 11; V: TRBV28; D: NA; size: NA
CDR3: ASSLGFGQGEPQH; length: 13; V: TRBV5-5; D: TRBD1; size: NA
CDR3: ASRETGTGNSPLH; length: 13; V: TRBV2; D: TRBD1; size: once
CDR3: ASSPDRGGSPLH; length: 12; V: TRBV28; D: TRBD1; size: once
CDR3: ASSSGSYNEQF; length: 11; V: TRBV6-5; D: NA; size: NA
CDR3: ASSEALDTEAF; length: 11; V: TRBV6-1; D: NA; size: NA
CDR3: ASSVQGNSWDIQY; length: 13; V: TRBV28; D: TRBD1; size: NA
CDR3: ASSAGGTGTEAF; length: 12; V: TRBV6-6; D: NA; size: NA
CDR3: ASQGRRPDTQY; length: 11; V: TRBV7-9; D: NA; size: NA
CDR3: ASSSGGGPFNEQF; length: 13; V: TRBV7-2; D: TRBD2; size: NA
CDR3: ASSPTGYNEQF; length: 11; V: TRBV28; D: NA; size: NA
CDR3: ASSGPPAASYEQY; length: 13; V: TRBV28; D: NA; size: many
CDR3: ASSPFTGFNEQF; length: 12; V: TRBV18; D: NA; size: NA
CDR3: ASSQETGGLYGYT; length: 13; V: TRBV4-2; D: TRBD1; size: NA
CDR3: ASSKDSLRANTEAF; length: 14; V: TRBV13; D: NA; size: NA